This T cell receptor (beta chain) was recovered during a study of blood T cell repertoires in COVID-19. Assay used: immunoSEQ multiplex PCR; TCRdb lists only in-frame clones, some missing. The data contain about 160,000 clones, under 85% of them singletons. Trimming removed 0 bases at V and 0 bases at J, with 9 bases between. CDR1 and CDR2 (germline): SGDLS, YYNGEE. This CDR3 has 16 amino acids. The rearrangement links TRBV9 to TRBJ2-2; D remains ambiguous. The sequence came from a man in his sixties who had recovered from COVID-19. Material: peripheral blood. CDR3 DNA sequence: TGTGCCAGCAGCGTAGTTCCGTCTTCGAACACCGGGGAGCTGTTTTTT. Translation: CASSVVPSSNTGELFF.